These 22 T cell receptor beta chains share one sample of origin, sequenced in a study of T cell responses to AZD1222 COVID-19 vaccine. Sequencing used immunoSEQ multiplex PCR; TCRdb keeps in-frame clones, though not all of them. The sample includes 25,000 to 30,000 clones, approximately 91% seen only once; the top ten take 1% to 1.5%. Material: peripheral blood, obtained on day 0 of AZD1222 vaccination. The receptors shown here come from an adult in good health.

The gene calls are TRBV28 and TRBJ1-1, with D possibly matching TRBD1 (6 bases). The CDR3 is 16 residues long. The V gene lost 2 bases and the J gene lost 3 bases, with 16 bases spanning the gap. Germline-derived CDR1 and CDR2 are MDHEN and SYDVKM. In DNA, the CDR3 is TGTGCCAGCAGTTTACCTGGCAGGGGAGGCGACACTGAAGCTTTCTTT. It encodes CASSLPGRGGDTEAFF.

The rearrangement uses TRBV25-1 and TRBJ1-2; TRBD1 is a possible D gene (5 bases). CDR3 length equals 14 residues. Trimming pared 3 bases from V and 3 bases from J, leaving 11 bases between. CDR1 and CDR2 from the germline V gene are MGHDK and SYGVNS. In nucleotides, the CDR3 is TGTGCCAGCAGTGACCCCCCCAGGGACTATGGCTACACCTTC. Its protein is CASSDPPRDYGYTF.

V is TRBV4-1 and J is TRBJ1-2; maybe TRBD1 (5 bases). V dropped 3 bases and J dropped 6 bases, with 14 bases sitting between them. The CDR3 contains 14 residues. Germline CDR1 MGHRA, CDR2 YSYEKL. The CDR3 nucleotides are TGCGCCAGCAGCCAGGGCAGGGAAAATCATGGCTACACCTTC. The encoded protein is CASSQGRENHGYTF.

The V call is TRBV30, the J call TRBJ1-3; no reliable D call. Germline V CDR1 and CDR2: GTSNPN, SVGIG (reference sequence). The CDR3 spans 11 residues. V was cut by 0 bases and J by 6 bases, with 3 bases left in between. The CDR3 reads CAWSVTNTIYF. In DNA form, the CDR3 reads TGTGCCTGGAGTGTGACAAACACCATATATTTT.

CDR3 sequence (DNA): TGTGCCAGCAGCTTAGGGGGTTATAGCAATCAGCCCCAGCATTTT. As protein: CASSLGGYSNQPQHF. The chain carries TRBV7-2 and TRBJ1-5; D ambiguous. V was trimmed by 1 base and J by 0 bases, leaving 7 bases between them. From germline, CDR1 is SGHTA and CDR2 FQGNSA. The CDR3 loop spans 15 amino acids. Together with reference TRBV7-2 and TRBJ1-5, the CDR3 gives the full variable domain: GAGVSQSPSNKVTEKGKDVELRCDPISGHTALYWYRQSLGQGLEFLIYFQGNSAPDKSGLPSDRFSAERTGGSVSTLTIQRTQQEDSAVYLCASSLGGYSNQPQHFGDGTRLSIL.

The chain has TRBV2 and TRBJ2-2, with D uncertain. Germline V lookup: CDR1 SNHLY, CDR2 FYNNEI. With 1 base removed from V and 0 bases from J, the gap between germline ends came to 12 bases. This CDR3 has 17 residues. CDR3 sequence (DNA): TGTGCCAGCAGTGAAGGGTCAGTGGCCCCGAACACCGGGGAGCTGTTTTTT. Protein product: CASSEGSVAPNTGELFF.

The chain links TRBV3-1 (or the pseudogene TRBV3-2) to TRBJ1-1; no reliable D call. Trimming left V 4 bases short and J 4 bases short, with 10 bases between. This CDR3 is built from 13 residues. The germline gives CDR1 LGHDT, CDR2 YNNKEL (reference sequence). The CDR3 here is CASSPLTGTEAFF. In nucleotides, the CDR3 is TGTGCCAGCAGCCCTCTGACGGGCACTGAAGCTTTCTTT.

This chain connects TRBV6-2 or TRBV6-3 to TRBJ1-1; the match to TRBD1 covers 8 bases. The V gene end was trimmed by 2 bases and the J gene end by 4 bases; junction bases not matched to a gene: 6. Looked up from germline, CDR1 is MNHEY and CDR2 is SVGEGT. The CDR3 is made up of 15 amino acids. This CDR3 is CASSYLGTGGTEAFF. The DNA for the CDR3 is TGTGCCAGCAGTTACCTAGGAACAGGGGGCACTGAAGCTTTCTTT.

This chain uses TRBV5-5 with TRBJ2-5; D call uncertain. V lost 3 bases and J 2 bases, leaving 8 bases between the germline ends. The CDR3 totals 13 residues. Germline CDR1 SGHKS, CDR2 YYEKEE (reference sequence). The CDR3 region has the DNA TGTGCCAGCAGCTCCAACACTCAAGAGACCCAGTACTTC. Translation: CASSSNTQETQYF.

The chain combines TRBV2 with TRBJ2-3; TRBD2 agrees at 9 bases. Germline trimming cut 5 bases from V and 2 bases from J; bases unmatched to any gene: 2. The germline gives CDR1 SNHLY, CDR2 FYNNEI. CDR3 size: 14 residues. CDR3 amino acids: CASSWTSDTDTQYF. CDR3 DNA: TGTGCCAGCAGTTGGACTAGCGACACAGATACGCAGTATTTT.

The rearrangement joins TRBV19 to TRBJ1-4, with D possibly TRBD1 on 6 matching bases. Germline lookup yields CDR1 LNHDA and CDR2 SQIVND (reference sequence). The CDR3 has 17 residues. V was cut by 6 bases and J by 0 bases, with 17 bases left in between. CDR3 protein: CASSLGGPAATNEKLFF. In nucleotides, the CDR3 is TGTGCCAGTAGCTTAGGGGGGCCAGCAGCAACTAATGAAAAACTGTTTTTT.

This chain connects TRBV4-1 to TRBJ1-1; D not certain. Between the trimmed V and J ends, which lost 0 bases and 4 bases, there was a span of 12 bases. This CDR3 is 15 amino acids long. In germline, CDR1 is MGHRA, CDR2 YSYEKL. CDR3 DNA sequence: TGCGCCAGCAGCCAAGACGAGACGGGAGGCACTGAAGCTTTCTTT. Translated, it gives CASSQDETGGTEAFF.

This sequence joins TRBV3-1 (or the pseudogene TRBV3-2) and TRBJ2-1, with unresolved D. The length of the CDR3 is 15 residues. V lost 8 bases, J lost 0 bases, and 14 bases lay in between. CDR1 is LGHDT and CDR2 is YNNKEL in the germline V gene (reference sequence). Written as DNA, the CDR3 is TGTGCCAGCCACGCCGACTCGGGCTCCTACAATGAGCAGTTCTTC. This encodes CASHADSGSYNEQFF.

In this sample, this clone turned up once. This chain joins TRBV6-6 and TRBJ1-1, with 8 bases that match TRBD1. In germline, CDR1 is MNHNY, CDR2 SVGAGI (reference sequence). V dropped 6 bases and J dropped 0; count of bases not matched to a gene: 9. The CDR3 length is 16 residues. The CDR3 region is CASRHLRTGLNTEAFF. CDR3 bases: TGTGCCAGCAGGCACCTGAGGACAGGGCTGAACACTGAAGCTTTCTTT.

The chain combines TRBV5-1 with TRBJ2-7; 8 bases map to TRBD1. CDR1 SGHRS and CDR2 YFSETQ come from the germline V gene. The CDR3 length is 14 residues. The ends lost 5 bases at V and 1 base at J; junction bases unmatched: 5. The CDR3 DNA sequence: TGCGCCAGCAGACCCGGGACAGGATCCTACGAGCAGTACTTC. It translates to CASRPGTGSYEQYF.

This chain links TRBV13 with TRBJ1-5, with D perhaps matching TRBD1 (6 bases). Germline CDR1 PRHDT, CDR2 FYEKMQ (reference sequence). The CDR3 length is 17 residues. V shed 4 bases and J shed 5 bases, with 21 bases lying between them. CDR3 region: CASSSGAGAMGYQPQHF. CDR3 coding DNA: TGTGCCAGCAGCTCAGGGGCAGGGGCGATGGGATATCAGCCCCAGCATTTT. Combining the CDR3 with reference TRBV13 and TRBJ1-5 gives the whole variable domain AAGVIQSPRHLIKEKRETATLKCYPIPRHDTVYWYQQGPGQDPQFLISFYEKMQSDKGSIPDRFSAQQFSDYHSELNMSSLELGDSALYFCASSSGAGAMGYQPQHFGDGTRLSIL.

The V call is TRBV5-5, the J call TRBJ2-1, with D tentatively TRBD2 (5 bases). V was cut by 9 bases and J by 6 bases, with 16 bases left in between. CDR1 and CDR2 (germline): SGHKS, YYEKEE (reference sequence). The CDR3 has 13 residues. DNA for the CDR3: TGTGCCACCCTCGATCGGGGAGCCAATGAGCAGTTCTTC. Protein sequence: CATLDRGANEQFF.

This clone was detected only once. In DNA, the CDR3 is TGTGCCAGCAAACTATCCGCGGGAGGGCCTCAGAGGGAGACCCAGTACTTC. Amino acids: CASKLSAGGPQRETQYF. This chain uses TRBV27 with TRBJ2-5, with 9 bases aligning to TRBD2. After removal of 7 bases from V and 5 bases from J, the junction contained 17 bases not matched to a gene. The V gene's germline CDR1 is MNHEY and CDR2 SMNVEV (reference sequence). This CDR3 contains 17 residues.

A single count supports this clone. The chain joins TRBV27 to TRBJ2-2, with 9 bases matching TRBD1. Germline V gives CDR1 MNHEY, CDR2 SMNVEV (reference sequence). V was clipped by 6 bases and J by 6 bases; unmatched bases: 2. The CDR3 spans 13 residues. The CDR3 reads CASRQGAAGELFF. The DNA for the CDR3 is TGTGCCAGCAGACAGGGGGCGGCCGGGGAGCTGTTTTTT.

V usage is TRBV19 and J usage is TRBJ2-7, with D unresolved. V shed 5 bases and J shed 6 bases, with 14 bases lying between them. The CDR3 runs to 13 residues. Germline lookup yields CDR1 LNHDA and CDR2 SQIVND (reference sequence). The chain's CDR3 is CASSPTMVGEQYF. DNA of the CDR3: TGTGCCAGTAGTCCGACGATGGTCGGCGAGCAGTACTTC.

The chain couples TRBV11-2 to TRBJ1-5; unclear D gene. Germline CDR1 is SGHAT and CDR2 is FQNNGV. The CDR3 is made up of 14 amino acids. V lost 1 base to trimming and J lost 4 bases, with 8 bases between them. In DNA, the CDR3 is TGTGCCAGCAGCTTAGGGCTCGGAAATCAGCCCCAGCATTTT. Translating it yields CASSLGLGNQPQHF.

This chain uses TRBV18 with TRBJ1-3, with TRBD1 identical over 7 bases. The CDR3 spans 14 residues. J lost 5 bases, V lost 2 bases, and 3 bases had no gene match. Germline V gene lookup returns CDR1 KGHSH and CDR2 LQKENI. CDR3 DNA sequence: TGTGCCAGCTCACCAGACAGGGATCGAAACACCATATATTTT. Translated, it gives CASSPDRDRNTIYF.